These 26 T cell receptor beta chains share one sample of origin, sequenced in a study of blood T cell repertoires in COVID-19. Profiling relied on immunoSEQ multiplex PCR, and the TCRdb table lists in-frame clones only, not all of them. The sample includes under 55,000 clones, roughly 90% of them seen just once. Input material: peripheral blood. Receptor source: a human donor in a cohort sampled during active COVID-19.

The gene calls are TRBV30 and TRBJ2-7, with 7 bases aligning to TRBD2. The V segment lost 4 bases and the J segment 4 bases; nucleotides outside the gene matches: 10. The germline V gene encodes CDR1 GTSNPN and CDR2 SVGIG (reference sequence). The CDR3 extends over 14 amino acids. Here the CDR3 reads CAWTSSPGGYEQYF. CDR3 DNA sequence: TGTGCCTGGACCTCAAGTCCCGGGGGGTACGAGCAGTACTTC.

This chain uses TRBV5-6 with TRBJ2-7; TRBD1 might be the D (7 bases). Trimming took 1 base from V and 4 from J, leaving 21 bases between them. The CDR3 spans 17 residues. Germline CDR1 and CDR2: SGHDT and YYEEEE. This chain's CDR3 is CASSLYYAGTELYEQYF. The CDR3 coding sequence is TGTGCCAGCAGCTTGTATTATGCGGGGACAGAATTGTACGAGCAGTACTTC.

J is TRBJ2-1 and V is TRBV25-1, with D possibly being TRBD2 (6 bases). This CDR3 comprises 16 residues. Trimming left V 2 bases short and J 0 bases short, with 11 bases between. Germline V gene sequence: CDR1 MGHDK, CDR2 SYGVNS. CDR3 bases: TGTGCCAGCAGTGAACTCCGGGAGAGCTCCTACAATGAGCAGTTCTTC. Translated: CASSELRESSYNEQFF.

V usage is TRBV7-2 and J usage is TRBJ2-3, with 13 bases lining up with TRBD2. CDR1 and CDR2 from the germline V gene are SGHTA and FQGNSA. V lost 5 bases and J lost 6; bases outside the gene matches: 8. The CDR3 loop spans 16 amino acids. For the CDR3, the DNA is TGTGCCAGCAGCGGAGAAGGACTAGCGGGAGTGGATACGCAGTATTTT. It specifies CASSGEGLAGVDTQYF.

The rearrangement links TRBV28 to TRBJ1-1, with 9 bases matching TRBD1. Germline V gives CDR1 MDHEN, CDR2 SYDVKM. J gave up 2 bases and V 2 bases, and 3 bases lay outside the gene matches. The CDR3 is made up of 15 amino acids. Here the CDR3 DNA reads TGTGCCAGCAGTTTAGGGACAGGGCGAAACACTGAAGCTTTCTTT. This translates into CASSLGTGRNTEAFF.

This chain joins TRBV28 and TRBJ2-3, with TRBD2 matching 9 bases. Germline CDR1 MDHEN, CDR2 SYDVKM. After removal of 7 bases from V and 2 bases from J, the junction contained 7 bases not matched to a gene. The CDR3 totals 15 residues. CDR3 nucleotide sequence: TGTGCCAGCAAAAGATTAGCGGGGGACACAGATACGCAGTATTTT. As protein: CASKRLAGDTDTQYF.

The J gene is TRBJ2-7, the V gene TRBV7-9; tentatively, D is TRBD2 (7 bases). CDR3 length: 13 amino acids. Germline CDR1 SEHNR, CDR2 FQNEAQ (reference sequence). Trimming cost V 5 bases and J 3 bases, with 11 bases left between them. CDR3 loop: CASSGGAVYEQYF. For the CDR3, the DNA is TGTGCCAGCAGCGGGGGGGCAGTCTACGAGCAGTACTTC.

The chain uses TRBV4-1 and TRBJ2-7; 7 bases are a match to TRBD1. The V and J ends lost 0 bases and 3 bases, in that order; junction bases with no gene match: 11. Germline V gene sequence: CDR1 MGHRA, CDR2 YSYEKL. The CDR3 sequence is 17 residues long. CDR3 loop: CASSQDFDLGQNYEQYF. The CDR3 DNA reads as TGCGCCAGCAGCCAAGATTTCGACCTGGGACAGAACTACGAGCAGTACTTC.

This chain connects TRBV6-5 to TRBJ2-3; D perhaps matches TRBD1 (6 bases). The germline gives CDR1 MNHEY, CDR2 SVGAGI. The CDR3 extends over 16 amino acids. The germline V and J ends were trimmed by 0 bases and 3 bases, with 13 bases remaining between them. The DNA for the CDR3 is TGTGCCAGCAGTTACTCCCAGGGGTTTAAGACAGATACGCAGTATTTT. Translation gives CASSYSQGFKTDTQYF.

The CDR3 is CASSLGTGDVRNTEAFF. DNA for the CDR3: TGTGCCAGCAGCTTGGGGACAGGGGACGTTAGGAACACTGAAGCTTTCTTT. The chain recombines TRBV5-4 with TRBJ1-1; 9 bases line up with TRBD1. The junction had 7 bases not matched to a gene; V was cut back by 0 bases and J by 1 base. This CDR3 is built from 17 residues. Germline V gene lookup returns CDR1 SGHNT and CDR2 YYREEE (reference sequence).

The chain joins TRBV12-1 to TRBJ2-7; whether TRBD1, the table's D call, matches the DNA was not checked. TRBV12-1 constitutes a pseudogene. There are 15 residues in the CDR3. The CDR3 loop reads CASSSPGTGIYEQYF. The DNA for the CDR3 is TGTGCCAGCAGCTCCCCCGGGACAGGGATCTACGAGCAGTACTTC.

This sequence joins TRBV19 and TRBJ1-1, with 7 nucleotides matching TRBD1. The CDR3 consists of 15 residues. The V gene end was trimmed by 5 bases and the J gene end by 0 bases; junction bases not matched to a gene: 6. From germline, CDR1 is LNHDA and CDR2 SQIVND (reference sequence). CDR3 residues: CASSAIDRVNTEAFF. The CDR3 DNA follows: TGTGCCAGTAGTGCCATAGACAGGGTGAACACTGAAGCTTTCTTT.

The genes are TRBV27 and TRBJ2-1; TRBD2 matches at 12 bases. V trimming: 4 bases; J trimming: 6 bases; junction bases outside the gene matches: 7. The CDR3 loop spans 16 amino acids. Germline CDR1 reads MNHEY; CDR2 reads SMNVEV (reference sequence). CDR3 sequence (DNA): TGTGCCAGCAGTTCCAGGACTAGCGGGGTGAGCAATGAGCAGTTCTTC. This codes for CASSSRTSGVSNEQFF.

V is TRBV18 and J is TRBJ1-2; D may be TRBD1 (5 bases). CDR1 and CDR2 (germline): KGHSH, LQKENI. This CDR3 is 14 amino acids long. Trimming pared 6 bases from V and 7 bases from J, leaving 18 bases between. The CDR3, as DNA: TGTGCCAGCTCCCCCGGCAGGGAGGCCCGTGGCTACACCTTC. It is translated as CASSPGREARGYTF.

The chain has TRBV7-8 and TRBJ2-5; 8 bases align to TRBD1. The CDR3 totals 15 residues. Germline trimming cut 0 bases from V and 5 bases from J; bases unmatched to any gene: 5. Looked up from germline, CDR1 is SGHVS and CDR2 is FQNEAQ. The CDR3 coding sequence is TGTGCCAGCAGCTTAGCACAGGGGGTGGGGGAGACCCAGTACTTC. It yields the protein CASSLAQGVGETQYF.

The rearrangement uses TRBV19 and TRBJ2-2, with TRBD2 as a possible D gene (5 bases). The ends were cut back, 1 base at V and 7 bases at J, with 10 bases in the middle. Germline-derived CDR1 and CDR2 are LNHDA and SQIVND (reference sequence). The CDR3 covers 14 residues. The CDR3 nucleotides read TGTGCCAGTAGTATAGGTCCTGAGGGCGGGGAGCTGTTTTTT. Amino acids: CASSIGPEGGELFF. The whole variable domain, filled in from reference TRBV19 and TRBJ2-2, reads DGGITQSPKYLFRKEGQNVTLSCEQNLNHDAMYWYRQDPGQGLRLIYYSQIVNDFQKGDIAEGYSVSREKKESFPLTVTSAQKNPTAFYLCASSIGPEGGELFFGEGSRLTVL.

The chain's CDR3 is CASSYGRLAGTDTQYF. DNA of the CDR3: TGCGCCAGCAGCTACGGCCGACTAGCGGGCACAGATACGCAGTATTTT. The chain recombines TRBV5-1 with TRBJ2-3, with 9 bases fitting TRBD2. There are 16 residues in the CDR3. J gave up 1 base and V 3 bases, and 6 bases lay outside the gene matches. Germline CDR1 SGHRS, CDR2 YFSETQ. Filled out from reference TRBV5-1 and TRBJ2-3, the complete variable domain reads KAGVTQTPRYLIKTRGQQVTLSCSPISGHRSVSWYQQTPGQGLQFLFEYFSETQRNKGNFPGRFSGRQFSNSRSEMNVSTLELGDSALYLCASSYGRLAGTDTQYFGPGTRLTVL.

The chain carries TRBV20-1 and TRBJ2-1, with a weak D call TRBD1 (6 bases). The germline gives CDR1 DFQATT, CDR2 SNEGSKA (reference sequence). Trimming took 2 bases from V and 10 from J, leaving 6 bases between them. The CDR3 has 10 amino acids. Here the CDR3 DNA reads TGCAGTGCTAGAAGGGGGGAGCAGTTCTTC. As protein: CSARRGEQFF.

The chain uses TRBV15 and TRBJ1-2; D is possibly TRBD1 (5 bases). This CDR3 has 19 amino acids. Looked up from germline, CDR1 is LNHNV and CDR2 is YYDKDF (reference sequence). The V end was cut by 1 base, the J end by 2 bases, with 23 bases between. The CDR3 loop is CATSRAPPVTGPLNYGYTF. The CDR3 DNA sequence: TGTGCCACCAGCAGAGCCCCCCCAGTTACAGGACCCCTAAACTATGGCTACACCTTC.

The gene calls are TRBV18 and TRBJ2-5; tentatively, D is TRBD1 (6 bases). This CDR3 is 16 amino acids long. The germline V gene encodes CDR1 KGHSH and CDR2 LQKENI. V lost 3 bases, J lost 5 bases, and 19 bases lay in between. CDR3 in amino acids: CASSPLGAGKRETQYF. The CDR3 DNA is TGTGCCAGCTCACCTCTGGGGGCAGGTAAACGGGAGACCCAGTACTTC.

A single count supports this clone. The chain uses TRBV19 and TRBJ2-2; D may be TRBD1 (5 bases). Looked up from germline, CDR1 is LNHDA and CDR2 is SQIVND (reference sequence). The V end lost 9 bases, the J end lost 6 bases, and 23 bases lay between the germline ends. The CDR3 covers 16 residues. CDR3 loop: CASRSQGALKAGELFF. CDR3 DNA: TGTGCCAGCCGCTCCCAAGGGGCCCTGAAGGCCGGGGAGCTGTTTTTT.

CDR3 bases: TGTGCCAGCAGAGAACAGGGGGGCCTTAAGAACTATGGCTACACCTTC. As protein: CASREQGGLKNYGYTF. The chain is built from TRBV2 and TRBJ1-2, with 8 bases that match TRBD1. V lost 6 bases, J lost 2 bases, and 11 bases stayed unmatched. The CDR3 length is 16 residues. CDR1 SNHLY and CDR2 FYNNEI come from the germline V gene.

V gene TRBV2 combines with J gene TRBJ2-1; TRBD2 matches 11 bases. Germline V gene lookup returns CDR1 SNHLY and CDR2 FYNNEI. Trimming took 8 bases from V and 7 from J; bases not matched to a gene: 7. The CDR3 is 14 amino acids. The chain's CDR3 is CASVSGGAGNEQFF. The CDR3 DNA follows: TGTGCCAGCGTTAGCGGGGGGGCCGGAAATGAGCAGTTCTTC.

The CDR3 nucleotides are TGTGCTAGCGGGGACACCCTTCTTTACGAGCAGTACTTC. Translation: CASGDTLLYEQYF. The J gene is TRBJ2-7, the V gene TRBV12-5; maybe TRBD1 (6 bases). V lost 9 bases and J lost 4, with 16 bases in between. The CDR3 spans 13 residues. The germline V gene has CDR1 LGHNT and CDR2 FRNRAP.

The CDR3 bases are TGTGCCAGCAGTTTAGACGGACTAGCGGGAGGGCATTGGTCCACAGATACGCAGTATTTT. This encodes CASSLDGLAGGHWSTDTQYF. The genes are TRBV28 and TRBJ2-3; 15 bases line up with TRBD2. Per the germline V gene, CDR1 is MDHEN and CDR2 is SYDVKM. The J segment lost 2 bases and the V segment lost 2 bases, leaving 11 bases of the junction unmatched. The CDR3 is 20 residues long.

CDR3 DNA: TGCGCCAGCAGCCCTAATCAGGGGACCGCCTCTGGAAACACCATATATTTT. This codes for CASSPNQGTASGNTIYF. The V gene is TRBV4-1, the J gene TRBJ1-3, with D tentatively TRBD1 (6 bases). There are 17 residues in the CDR3. The germline gives CDR1 MGHRA, CDR2 YSYEKL. V lost 4 bases and J lost 0, with 16 bases in between.